This is a list of T cell receptor beta chains from one sample in a study of PD-1 blockade in classical Hodgkin lymphoma. Assay used: immunoSEQ multiplex PCR; TCRdb lists only in-frame clones, some missing. In the table there are over 60,000 clones, about 92% of which are singletons. Specimen: peripheral blood mononuclear cells (PBMCs), collected before the fourth cycle of nivolumab. These receptors were obtained from a human donor with classical Hodgkin lymphoma. Each CDR3 is given with its conserved first and last residue. A D gene is named only where the DNA matches it firmly. Some rows have no size entry. The others give once, few or many, or a class for an expanded clone.

d_call clone_size j_call v_call cdr3_aa cdr3_nt
TRBD1 NA TRBJ1-5 TRBV7-6 CASSLVSGTDQYSNQPQHF TGTGCCAGCAGCTTAGTGTCCGGGACAGACCAATATAGCAATCAGCCCCAGCATTTT
TRBD2 NA TRBJ2-3 TRBV29-1 CSGGASGRGDTQYF TGCAGCGGGGGGGCTAGCGGGAGAGGAGATACGCAGTATTTT
TRBD2 NA TRBJ2-7 TRBV27 CASSFVAGGPYEQYF TGTGCCAGCAGTTTCGTAGCGGGAGGCCCTTACGAGCAGTACTTC
TRBD1 NA TRBJ2-5 TRBV7-9 CASSRQQGYETQYF TGTGCCAGCAGCAGGCAACAGGGGTACGAGACCCAGTACTTC
TRBD2 NA TRBJ2-5 TRBV27 CASSVRRGDQETQYF TGTGCCAGCAGTGTCCGGCGGGGGGACCAAGAGACCCAGTACTTC
NA NA TRBJ2-2 TRBV6-1 CASGGWQGGTGELFF TGTGCCAGCGGAGGGTGGCAGGGAGGCACCGGGGAGCTGTTTTTT
NA NA TRBJ2-2 TRBV18 CASSPRAGTGELFF TGTGCCAGCTCACCACGGGCGGGAACCGGGGAGCTGTTTTTT
TRBD2 NA TRBJ2-1 TRBV7-2 CASSRGLGASGEQFF TGTGCCAGCAGCCGGGGACTAGGCGCTTCCGGTGAGCAGTTCTTC
TRBD2 once TRBJ2-2 TRBV4-1 CASRPTSGGASGELFF TGCGCCAGCAGACCGACTAGCGGGGGGGCCTCCGGGGAGCTGTTTTTT
TRBD1 NA TRBJ2-2 TRBV28 CASSLLPGQVSLMNTGELFF TGTGCCAGCAGTTTATTACCGGGACAGGTCTCTCTAATGAACACCGGGGAGCTGTTTTTT
TRBD1 NA TRBJ2-1 TRBV4-2 CASSQDWTGGNEQFF TGTGCCAGCAGCCAAGACTGGACAGGGGGCAATGAGCAGTTCTTC
NA NA TRBJ2-3 TRBV2 CASSAGAYTDTQYF TGTGCCAGCAGTGCCGGGGCCTACACAGATACGCAGTATTTT
NA NA TRBJ1-2 TRBV5-5 CASSLGSWGAGGYTF TGTGCCAGCAGCTTGGGGTCCTGGGGGGCTGGTGGCTACACCTTC
TRBD2 NA TRBJ2-7 TRBV2 CASSRLAGGSYEQYF TGTGCCAGCAGTAGACTAGCGGGGGGTTCCTACGAGCAGTACTTC
TRBD2 once TRBJ2-7 TRBV28 CASTWASGVYEQYF TGTGCCAGCACCTGGGCTAGCGGGGTGTACGAGCAGTACTTC
NA NA TRBJ1-5 TRBV2 CASSGVGQPQHF TGTGCCAGCTCGGGGGTTGGTCAGCCCCAGCATTTT
NA NA TRBJ1-5 TRBV27 CASSLSLGSGNQPQHF TGTGCCAGCAGTTTATCGCTAGGGAGCGGCAATCAGCCCCAGCATTTT
NA NA TRBJ1-2 TRBV4-2 CASSQDQPLGGTTYGYTF TGTGCCAGCAGCCAAGATCAGCCGTTGGGGGGTACTACCTATGGCTACACCTTC